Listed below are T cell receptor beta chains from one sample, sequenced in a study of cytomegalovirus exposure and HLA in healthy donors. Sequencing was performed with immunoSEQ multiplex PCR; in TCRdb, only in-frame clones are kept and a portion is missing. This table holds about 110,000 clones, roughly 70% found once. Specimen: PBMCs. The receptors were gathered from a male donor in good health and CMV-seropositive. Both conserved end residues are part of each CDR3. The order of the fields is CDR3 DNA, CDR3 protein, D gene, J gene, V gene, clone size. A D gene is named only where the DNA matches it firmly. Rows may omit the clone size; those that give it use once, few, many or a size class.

TGTGCCAGCAGCTTGATGACAGGGGCCGAGCAGTACTTC	CASSLMTGAEQYF	TRBD1	TRBJ2-7	TRBV7-9	once
TGTGCCAGCAGTACCGGGACTAGCGGGTACAATGAGCAGTTCTTC	CASSTGTSGYNEQFF	TRBD2	TRBJ2-1	TRBV6-6	.
TGTGCCAGCAGCCACCCCGACTTACAAGAGACCCAGTACTTC	CASSHPDLQETQYF	.	TRBJ2-5	TRBV5-4	few
TGCGCCAGCAGCCACGAACTAGCGGGAGTGAGGAATGAGCAGTTCTTC	CASSHELAGVRNEQFF	TRBD2	TRBJ2-1	TRBV5-1	.
TGCGCCAGCAGCCATTCCGGGACTAGCGGGAGTCGCGAGCAGTACTTC	CASSHSGTSGSREQYF	TRBD2	TRBJ2-7	TRBV4-3	.
TGCGCCAGCAGCTTTACCGGGGACTACGAGCAGTACTTC	CASSFTGDYEQYF	.	TRBJ2-7	TRBV5-1	.
TGTGCCACTAGCACGAGGATGGCCACAGATACGCAGTATTTT	CATSTRMATDTQYF	.	TRBJ2-3	TRBV19	.
TGTGCCATCAGTGAGGGTCTGGGCCTCTATGGCTACACCTTC	CAISEGLGLYGYTF	.	TRBJ1-2	TRBV10-3	.
TGTGCCAGCAGTCCTGACAGAAGCTCTGGAAACACCATATATTTT	CASSPDRSSGNTIYF	.	TRBJ1-3	TRBV2	.
TGTGCCAGTACCACGGGTCGACAGGGCTGGGGTAATGAAAAACTGTTTTTT	CASTTGRQGWGNEKLFF	TRBD1	TRBJ1-4	TRBV19	.
TGTGCCAGCACTACCCTTAGCAATCAGCCCCAGCATTTT	CASTTLSNQPQHF	.	TRBJ1-5	TRBV7-2	few
TGCGCCAGCAGCTTGAGGGCACGGACAGGGGGCGGGTATGGCTACACCTTC	CASSLRARTGGGYGYTF	TRBD1	TRBJ1-2	TRBV5-1	.
TGTGCCTGGAGGGGCGTGGGGCAGTACACCGGGGAGCTGTTTTTT	CAWRGVGQYTGELFF	.	TRBJ2-2	TRBV30	.
TGTGCCAGCAGTTACTCGGGAGGGAGCCCCCCGTACTTC	CASSYSGGSPPYF	TRBD2	TRBJ2-5	TRBV6-5	.
TGTGCCAGCAGCTCCATCCGAGGGCTTGAGACCCAGTACTTC	CASSSIRGLETQYF	.	TRBJ2-5	TRBV7-2	once
TGTGCCAGCAGCTTATCAGGGTCGGTAGAGACCCAGTACTTC	CASSLSGSVETQYF	.	TRBJ2-5	TRBV7-9	.
TGCGCCAGCAGCCAAGATAGGCTAGCGGGCGGCTCCTACGAGCAGTACTTC	CASSQDRLAGGSYEQYF	TRBD2	TRBJ2-7	TRBV4-3	.